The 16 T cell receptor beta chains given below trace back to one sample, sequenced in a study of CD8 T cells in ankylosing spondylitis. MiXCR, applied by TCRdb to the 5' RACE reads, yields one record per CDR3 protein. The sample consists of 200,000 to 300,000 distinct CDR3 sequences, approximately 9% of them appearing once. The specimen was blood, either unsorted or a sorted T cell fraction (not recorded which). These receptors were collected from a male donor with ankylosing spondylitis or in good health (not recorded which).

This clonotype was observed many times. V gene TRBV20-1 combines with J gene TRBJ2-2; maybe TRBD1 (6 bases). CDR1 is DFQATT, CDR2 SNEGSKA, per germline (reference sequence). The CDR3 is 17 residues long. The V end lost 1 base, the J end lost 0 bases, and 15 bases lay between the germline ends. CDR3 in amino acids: CSARAYRGTTNTGELFF. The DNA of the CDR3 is TGCAGTGCTAGAGCTTATAGGGGGACCACGAACACCGGGGAGCTGTTTTTT.

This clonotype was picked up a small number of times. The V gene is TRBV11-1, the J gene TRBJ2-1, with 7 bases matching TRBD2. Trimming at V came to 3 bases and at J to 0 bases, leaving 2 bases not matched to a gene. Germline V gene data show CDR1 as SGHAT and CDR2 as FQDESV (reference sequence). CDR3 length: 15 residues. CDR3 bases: TGTGCCAGCAGCTTGGGAGGGTACTCCTACAATGAGCAGTTCTTC. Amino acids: CASSLGGYSYNEQFF.

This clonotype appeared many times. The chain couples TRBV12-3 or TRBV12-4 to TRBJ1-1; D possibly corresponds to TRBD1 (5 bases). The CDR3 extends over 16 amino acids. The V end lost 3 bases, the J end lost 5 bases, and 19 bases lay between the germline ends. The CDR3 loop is CASSLMDTLVGTEAFF. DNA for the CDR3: TGTGCCAGCAGTTTGATGGACACCCTAGTGGGGACTGAAGCTTTCTTT.

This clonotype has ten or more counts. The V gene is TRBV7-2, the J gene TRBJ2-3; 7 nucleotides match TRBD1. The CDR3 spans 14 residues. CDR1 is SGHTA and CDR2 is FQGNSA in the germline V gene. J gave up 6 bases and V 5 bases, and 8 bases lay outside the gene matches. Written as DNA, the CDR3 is TGTGCCAGCAGCACCCGGACAGGTCTTGATACGCAGTATTTT. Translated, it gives CASSTRTGLDTQYF.

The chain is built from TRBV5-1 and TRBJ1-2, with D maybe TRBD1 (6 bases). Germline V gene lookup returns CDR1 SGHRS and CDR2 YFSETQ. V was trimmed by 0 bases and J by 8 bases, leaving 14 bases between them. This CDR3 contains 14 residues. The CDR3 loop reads CASSLGVRGGGYTF. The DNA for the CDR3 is TGCGCCAGCAGCTTGGGGGTCAGGGGAGGAGGCTACACCTTC.

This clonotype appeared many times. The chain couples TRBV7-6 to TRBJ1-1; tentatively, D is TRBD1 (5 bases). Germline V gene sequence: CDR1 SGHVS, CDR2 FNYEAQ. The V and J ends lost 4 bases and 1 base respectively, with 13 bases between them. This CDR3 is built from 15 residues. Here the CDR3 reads CASSSQGNKNTEAFF. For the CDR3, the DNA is TGTGCCAGCAGCTCCCAGGGAAATAAGAACACTGAAGCTTTCTTT.

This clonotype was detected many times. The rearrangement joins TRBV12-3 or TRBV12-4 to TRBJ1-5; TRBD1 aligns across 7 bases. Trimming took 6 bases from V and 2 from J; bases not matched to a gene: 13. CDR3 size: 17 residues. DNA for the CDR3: TGTGCCAGCAGCTTAAGACAGGGAGGCATGGGCAATCAGCCCCAGCATTTT. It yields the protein CASSLRQGGMGNQPQHF.

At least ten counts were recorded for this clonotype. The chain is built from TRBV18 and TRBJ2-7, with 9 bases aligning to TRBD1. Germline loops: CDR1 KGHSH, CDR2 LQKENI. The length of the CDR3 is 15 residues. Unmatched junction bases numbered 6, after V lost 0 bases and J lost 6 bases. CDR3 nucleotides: TGTGCCAGCTCACCACCAGGACAGGGGTTTTTCGAGCAGTACTTC. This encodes CASSPPGQGFFEQYF.

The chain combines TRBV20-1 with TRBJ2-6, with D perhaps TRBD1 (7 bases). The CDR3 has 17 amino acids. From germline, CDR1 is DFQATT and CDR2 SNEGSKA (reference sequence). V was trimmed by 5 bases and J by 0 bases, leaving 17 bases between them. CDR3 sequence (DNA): TGCAGTGCTGCCGGCGGGACAGCCCTCTCTGGGGCCAACGTCCTGACTTTC. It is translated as CSAAGGTALSGANVLTF.

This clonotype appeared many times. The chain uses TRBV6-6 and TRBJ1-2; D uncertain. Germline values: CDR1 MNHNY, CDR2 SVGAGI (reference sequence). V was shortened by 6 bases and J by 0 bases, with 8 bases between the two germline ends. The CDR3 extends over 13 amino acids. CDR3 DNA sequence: TGTGCCAGCAGCCCCGGATCTAACTATGGCTACACCTTC. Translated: CASSPGSNYGYTF.

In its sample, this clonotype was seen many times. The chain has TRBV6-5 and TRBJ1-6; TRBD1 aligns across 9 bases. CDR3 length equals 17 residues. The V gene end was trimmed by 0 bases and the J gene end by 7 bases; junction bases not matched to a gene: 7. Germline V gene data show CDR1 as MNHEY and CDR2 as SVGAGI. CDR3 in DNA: TGTGCCAGCAGTTACTCCCTCACAGGGGGCGCGAATTCACCCCTCCACTTT. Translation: CASSYSLTGGANSPLHF.

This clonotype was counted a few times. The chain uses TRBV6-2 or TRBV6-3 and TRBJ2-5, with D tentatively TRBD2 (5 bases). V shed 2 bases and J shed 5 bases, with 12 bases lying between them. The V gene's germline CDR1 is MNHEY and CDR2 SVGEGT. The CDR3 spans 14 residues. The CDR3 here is CASSYAGWGETQYF. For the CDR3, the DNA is TGTGCCAGCAGTTACGCGGGCTGGGGTGAGACCCAGTACTTC.

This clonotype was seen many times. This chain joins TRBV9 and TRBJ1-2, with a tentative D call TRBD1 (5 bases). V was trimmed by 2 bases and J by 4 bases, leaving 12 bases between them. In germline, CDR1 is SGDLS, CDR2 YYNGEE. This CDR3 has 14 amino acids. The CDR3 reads CASSVGTAIYGYTF. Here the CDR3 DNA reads TGTGCCAGCAGCGTCGGGACCGCCATCTATGGCTACACCTTC.

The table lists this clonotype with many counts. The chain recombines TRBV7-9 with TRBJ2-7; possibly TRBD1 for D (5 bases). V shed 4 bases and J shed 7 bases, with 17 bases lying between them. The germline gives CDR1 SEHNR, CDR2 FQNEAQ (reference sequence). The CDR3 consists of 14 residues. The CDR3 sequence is CASSSASSGREQYF. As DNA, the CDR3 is TGTGCCAGCAGCTCTGCTTCCTCAGGGCGGGAGCAGTACTTC. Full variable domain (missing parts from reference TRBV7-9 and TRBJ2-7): DTGVSQNPRHKITKRGQNVTFRCDPISEHNRLYWYRQTLGQGPEFLTYFQNEAQLEKSRLLSDRFSAERPKGSFSTLEIQRTEQGDSAMYLCASSSASSGREQYFGPGTRLTVT.

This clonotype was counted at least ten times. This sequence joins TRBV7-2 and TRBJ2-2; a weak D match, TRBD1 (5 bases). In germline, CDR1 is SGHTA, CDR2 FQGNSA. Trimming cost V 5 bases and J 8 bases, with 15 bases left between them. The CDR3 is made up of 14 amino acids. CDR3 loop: CASSADSPAGELFF. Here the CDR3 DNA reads TGTGCCAGCAGCGCCGACAGTCCCGCAGGGGAGCTGTTTTTT.

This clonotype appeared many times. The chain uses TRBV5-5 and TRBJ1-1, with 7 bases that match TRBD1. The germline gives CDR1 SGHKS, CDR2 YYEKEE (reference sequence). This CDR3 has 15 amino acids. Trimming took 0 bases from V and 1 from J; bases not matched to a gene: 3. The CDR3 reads CASSLVRQGNTEAFF. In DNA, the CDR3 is TGTGCCAGCAGCTTGGTGAGACAGGGGAACACTGAAGCTTTCTTT.